These 27 T cell receptor beta chains came from one sample sequenced in a study of blood T cell repertoires in COVID-19. TCRdb's table, derived via immunoSEQ multiplex PCR, lists solely in-frame clones and lacks some. The sample has some 200,000 clones; about 90% are singletons. Sequences were obtained from peripheral blood. The origin of the receptors is a young man with acute or convalescent COVID-19.

The chain carries TRBV30 and TRBJ2-7, with 7 bases that match TRBD1. With 1 base clipped from V and 3 bases from J, the junction kept 15 bases outside the gene matches. This CDR3 contains 17 residues. Germline V gives CDR1 GTSNPN, CDR2 SVGIG (reference sequence). The CDR3 spells CAWSAGTARDVIYEQYF. Written as DNA, the CDR3 is TGTGCCTGGAGTGCTGGGACAGCCCGAGACGTGATCTACGAGCAGTACTTC.

The rearrangement links TRBV3-1 (or the pseudogene TRBV3-2) to TRBJ2-7, with 13 bases that match TRBD2. Germline V lookup: CDR1 LGHDT, CDR2 YNNKEL (reference sequence). The V and J ends lost 2 bases and 5 bases, in that order; junction bases with no gene match: 6. The CDR3 covers 16 residues. CDR3 bases: TGTGCCAGCAGCCAACACGGGACTAGCGGGATAGACGAGCAGTACTTC. Its translation: CASSQHGTSGIDEQYF.

This sequence joins TRBV3-1 (or the pseudogene TRBV3-2) and TRBJ2-5; the D gene is possibly TRBD1 (6 bases). Germline V lookup: CDR1 LGHDT, CDR2 YNNKEL (reference sequence). V dropped 4 bases and J dropped 4 bases, with 13 bases sitting between them. There are 14 residues in the CDR3. The CDR3 protein is CASSLPGDPETQYF. CDR3 sequence (DNA): TGTGCCAGCAGCCTTCCAGGGGATCCAGAGACCCAGTACTTC.

V and J are TRBV10-2 and TRBJ1-2; possible D gene TRBD1, 5 bases. Germline V lookup: CDR1 WSHSY, CDR2 SAAADI. CDR3 length equals 11 residues. V was clipped by 5 bases and J by 8 bases, with 9 bases between them. CDR3 nucleotides: TGCGCCAGCAGTACAGGTTACGGCTACACCTTC. Translation: CASSTGYGYTF.

The chain links TRBV28 to TRBJ1-3; D is perhaps TRBD1 (5 bases). The CDR3 contains 16 residues. V was clipped by 5 bases and J by 0 bases, with 14 bases between them. Germline V gene lookup returns CDR1 MDHEN and CDR2 SYDVKM. The CDR3 sequence is CASSRGTAGSGNTIYF. DNA for the CDR3: TGTGCCAGCAGTCGAGGGACTGCCGGCTCTGGAAACACCATATATTTT.

The chain employs TRBV6-5 and TRBJ1-5; no reliable D call. Trimming shortened V by 2 bases and J by 0 bases, and 8 bases separated the two germline ends. CDR1 MNHEY and CDR2 SVGAGI come from the germline V gene. The CDR3 covers 15 residues. This CDR3 is CASSYTRDSNQPQHF. The CDR3 DNA follows: TGTGCCAGCAGTTACACGAGAGATAGCAATCAGCCCCAGCATTTT.

The chain couples TRBV30 to TRBJ2-2, with TRBD1 matching 7 bases. The junction had 7 bases not matched to a gene; V was cut back by 6 bases and J by 6 bases. From germline, CDR1 is GTSNPN and CDR2 SVGIG (reference sequence). This CDR3 has 13 amino acids. CDR3 loop: CACRTGYPGELFF. The CDR3 DNA reads as TGTGCCTGTCGGACAGGTTATCCCGGGGAGCTGTTTTTT. The variable domain in full, with the rest retrieved from reference TRBV30 and TRBJ2-2, is SQTIHQWPATLVQPVGSPLSLECTVEGTSNPNLYWYRQAAGRGLQLLFYSVGIGQISSEVPQNLSASRPQDRQFILSSKKLLLSDSGFYLCACRTGYPGELFFGEGSRLTVL.

The chain is built from TRBV6-4 and TRBJ1-2; D is unclear. Trimming removed 5 bases at V and 4 bases at J, with 11 bases between. The germline CDR1 and CDR2 sequences are MRHNA and SNTAGT. This CDR3 is 13 amino acids long. The CDR3 protein is CASSRELGYGYTF. The CDR3, as DNA: TGTGCCAGCAGTCGCGAGCTCGGCTATGGCTACACCTTC.

The gene calls are TRBV19 and TRBJ1-1; TRBD1 is a possible D gene (6 bases). V lost 9 bases and J 6 bases, leaving 11 bases between the germline ends. CDR1 LNHDA and CDR2 SQIVND come from the germline V gene (reference sequence). The CDR3 loop spans 11 amino acids. CDR3 residues: CASLTGSEAFF. CDR3 coding DNA: TGTGCCAGCCTCACAGGGTCTGAAGCTTTCTTT.

This clone was seen a handful of times. The rearrangement uses TRBV4-2 and TRBJ2-2; tentatively, D is TRBD2 (5 bases). This CDR3 is 13 amino acids long. Germline CDR1 is LGHNA and CDR2 is YNFKEQ. Trimming left V 4 bases short and J 6 bases short, with 9 bases between. The CDR3 nucleotides read TGTGCCAGCAGCCCGTTGAGGGCCGGGGAGCTGTTTTTT. Amino acids: CASSPLRAGELFF.

The V call is TRBV9, the J call TRBJ2-7, with 9 bases lining up with TRBD1. V lost 0 bases to trimming and J lost 4 bases; unmatched junction nucleotides: 14. Germline V gives CDR1 SGDLS, CDR2 YYNGEE. The CDR3 extends over 18 amino acids. The CDR3 DNA is TGTGCCAGCAGCGTAGCTCCACAGGGGGCGATCAGGGTTTACGAGCAGTACTTC. Protein product: CASSVAPQGAIRVYEQYF.

V and J are TRBV3-1 (or the pseudogene TRBV3-2) and TRBJ2-5; a weak D match, TRBD2 (6 bases). Germline values: CDR1 LGHDT, CDR2 YNNKEL (reference sequence). This CDR3 has 16 residues. V dropped 4 bases and J dropped 4 bases, with 19 bases sitting between them. As DNA, the CDR3 is TGTGCCAGCAGCCTTAACGATAAACTAGCAGCAGAGACCCAGTACTTC. As protein: CASSLNDKLAAETQYF.

The V gene is TRBV19, the J gene TRBJ2-7, with D perhaps TRBD2 (5 bases). In germline, CDR1 is LNHDA, CDR2 SQIVND (reference sequence). The CDR3 loop spans 15 amino acids. V was shortened by 0 bases and J by 7 bases, with 16 bases between the two germline ends. Here the CDR3 DNA reads TGTGCCAGTAGTATAGACGGGTCCCAACCGGGGGAGCAGTACTTC. Its translation: CASSIDGSQPGEQYF.

The CDR3 bases are TGCAGTGCTAGTGGACTAGCGGGAGTTAGTGGGCAGTACTTC. The encoded protein is CSASGLAGVSGQYF. The V call is TRBV20-1, the J call TRBJ2-7, with TRBD2 matching 13 bases. This CDR3 spans 14 amino acids. The J segment lost 9 bases and the V segment lost 3 bases, leaving 8 bases of the junction unmatched. Germline V gene data show CDR1 as DFQATT and CDR2 as SNEGSKA (reference sequence).

The V and J genes are TRBV6-6 and TRBJ1-5; 11 bases are shared with TRBD1. Germline CDR1 reads MNHNY; CDR2 reads SVGAGI (reference sequence). Germline trimming cut 2 bases from V and 5 bases from J; bases unmatched to any gene: 5. The CDR3 length is 16 residues. The CDR3 DNA sequence: TGTGCCAGCAGTTACCTGGACAGGGGGCCCCATCAGCCCCAGCATTTT. Protein: CASSYLDRGPHQPQHF.

This chain uses TRBV20-1 with TRBJ1-3, with D possibly TRBD1 on 5 matching bases. This CDR3 region has 11 residues. CDR1 is DFQATT, CDR2 SNEGSKA, per germline (reference sequence). Trimming pared 1 base from V and 10 bases from J, leaving 8 bases between. This chain's CDR3 is CSARVRGTIYF. CDR3 in DNA: TGCAGTGCTAGAGTCCGGGGGACCATATATTTT.

The chain uses TRBV6-1 and TRBJ1-4; D perhaps matches TRBD1 (5 bases). V lost 2 bases, J lost 10 bases, and 11 bases lay in between. The CDR3 covers 13 residues. The germline gives CDR1 MNHNS, CDR2 SASEGT. The CDR3 bases are TGTGCCAGCAGTGAACCCAGGGTTGGAAAACTGTTTTTT. As protein: CASSEPRVGKLFF.

This sequence joins TRBV30 and TRBJ1-4; D perhaps matches TRBD1 (6 bases). The germline V gene has CDR1 GTSNPN and CDR2 SVGIG (reference sequence). This CDR3 is built from 12 residues. V was clipped by 7 bases and J by 3 bases, with 9 bases between them. The CDR3 spells CALGAANEKLFF. The CDR3 DNA sequence: TGTGCCTTGGGGGCAGCTAATGAAAAACTGTTTTTT. Full variable domain (missing parts from reference TRBV30 and TRBJ1-4): SQTIHQWPATLVQPVGSPLSLECTVEGTSNPNLYWYRQAAGRGLQLLFYSVGIGQISSEVPQNLSASRPQDRQFILSSKKLLLSDSGFYLCALGAANEKLFFGSGTQLSVL.

The J gene is TRBJ1-4, the V gene TRBV7-8; D may be TRBD1 (5 bases). The CDR3 totals 14 residues. V shed 5 bases and J shed 7 bases, with 14 bases lying between them. Germline CDR1 reads SGHVS; CDR2 reads FQNEAQ. The CDR3 bases are TGTGCCAGCAGCGGTGGGGGGATTCGTGAAAAACTGTTTTTT. Encoded protein: CASSGGGIREKLFF. The full variable domain, in which reference TRBV7-8 and TRBJ1-4 provide the parts outside the CDR3, is GAGVSQSPRYKVAKRGQDVALRCDPISGHVSLFWYQQALGQGPEFLTYFQNEAQLDKSGLPSDRFFAERPEGSVSTLKIQRTQQEDSAVYLCASSGGGIREKLFFGSGTQLSVL.

The rearrangement links TRBV4-1 to TRBJ1-6; TRBD1 might be the D (5 bases). This CDR3 is built from 16 residues. Trimming took 6 bases from V and 13 from J, leaving 25 bases between them. Per germline, CDR1 MGHRA and CDR2 YSYEKL. CDR3 in DNA: TGCGCCAGCAGTCCACCGGGGGGTGGGATCACAAGGCCCCTCCACTTT. Its translation is CASSPPGGGITRPLHF.

A word on this clone: This specimen includes other DNA sequences encoding the same CDR3. The chain recombines TRBV28 with TRBJ2-7; a weak D match, TRBD2 (5 bases). Germline V gives CDR1 MDHEN, CDR2 SYDVKM. Between the trimmed V and J ends, which lost 2 bases and 0 bases, there was a span of 11 bases. This CDR3 is 15 amino acids long. In nucleotides, the CDR3 is TGTGCCAGCAGTTTAGCGGGCCCGAGCTCCTACGAGCAGTACTTC. Translation: CASSLAGPSSYEQYF.

This chain connects TRBV9 to TRBJ2-4, with a possible D match to TRBD1 (5 bases). Germline values: CDR1 SGDLS, CDR2 YYNGEE. Trimming took 4 bases from V and 6 from J, leaving 17 bases between them. This CDR3 has 15 residues. CDR3 sequence: CASSPFGQSGNIQYF. The CDR3 nucleotides read TGTGCCAGCAGCCCTTTCGGACAAAGTGGAAACATTCAGTACTTC. Complete variable domain (other parts from reference TRBV9 and TRBJ2-4): DSGVTQTPKHLITATGQRVTLRCSPRSGDLSVYWYQQSLDQGLQFLIQYYNGEERAKGNILERFSAQQFPDLHSELNLSSLELGDSALYFCASSPFGQSGNIQYFGAGTRLSVL.

This sequence joins TRBV30 and TRBJ2-1; D perhaps matches TRBD2 (6 bases). The CDR3 is made up of 11 amino acids. V was pared by 5 bases and J by 15 bases, with 17 bases between. Per the germline V gene, CDR1 is GTSNPN and CDR2 is SVGIG (reference sequence). CDR3 protein: CAWVGGDRRFF. CDR3 nucleotide sequence: TGTGCCTGGGTAGGCGGGGACCGAAGGTTCTTC.

This chain joins TRBV5-8 and TRBJ2-5; perhaps TRBD1 as D (6 bases). The V gene lost 1 base and the J gene lost 4 bases, with 11 bases spanning the gap. The CDR3 loop spans 14 amino acids. The germline CDR1 and CDR2 sequences are SGHTS and YDEGEE. The DNA of the CDR3 is TGTGCCAGCAGCTTGTATCAGGGGCGAGAGACCCAGTACTTC. It codes for CASSLYQGRETQYF.

The gene calls are TRBV19 and TRBJ2-5, with D possibly being TRBD1 (6 bases). CDR3 length equals 14 residues. The V gene's germline CDR1 is LNHDA and CDR2 SQIVND (reference sequence). V was trimmed by 3 bases and J by 3 bases, leaving 11 bases between them. The CDR3, as DNA: TGTGCCAGTAGTATCCAGCACAGGGAAGAGACCCAGTACTTC. Translation gives CASSIQHREETQYF.

The chain combines TRBV29-1 with TRBJ2-1; TRBD1 aligns across 11 bases. Germline V CDR1 and CDR2: SQVTM, ANQGSEA. Losses at the gene ends were 7 bases for V and 7 bases for J; bases not matched to a gene: 9. This CDR3 has 14 residues. The CDR3, as DNA: TGCAGCGCCGCCGGACAGGGGGCATGGAATGAGCAGTTCTTC. This encodes CSAAGQGAWNEQFF.

V and J are TRBV11-2 and TRBJ2-7; 8 nucleotides line up with TRBD1. V was pared by 3 bases and J by 4 bases, with 8 bases of the junction left unmatched. From germline, CDR1 is SGHAT and CDR2 FQNNGV. The CDR3 consists of 15 residues. CDR3 in DNA: TGTGCCAGCAGCTTCCCCGGGACAGGAAAATACGAGCAGTACTTC. Protein product: CASSFPGTGKYEQYF.